Listed below are T cell receptor beta chains from one sample, sequenced in a study of blood T cell repertoires in COVID-19. Data came from immunoSEQ multiplex PCR; TCRdb stores just in-frame clones and leaves some out. Among 110,000 to 150,000 clones listed, about 76% were seen once. The specimen sequenced was peripheral blood. These receptor sequences come from a human donor in a cohort sampled during active COVID-19. CDR3s include the opening cysteine and the closing phenylalanine or tryptophan. The D gene is left open where the match is weak. Some rows have no size entry. The others give once, few or many, or a class for an expanded clone.

j_gene: TRBJ2-2
d_gene: NA
abundance: NA
v_gene: TRBV5-1
CDR3nt: TGCGCCAGCAGCTTGTTCAGCGCCACCGGGGAGCTGTTTTTT
CDR3aa: CASSLFSATGELFF

j_gene: TRBJ2-7
d_gene: TRBD2
abundance: NA
v_gene: TRBV7-9
CDR3nt: TGTGCCAGCAGCCCCCCGCCCGGACGGGAGGGCCAATACGAGCAGTACTTC
CDR3aa: CASSPPPGREGQYEQYF

j_gene: TRBJ2-1
d_gene: NA
abundance: NA
v_gene: TRBV6-6
CDR3nt: TGTGCCAGCAGTTTCCCCGAGGGTCAGGCTACGGAGCAGTTCTTC
CDR3aa: CASSFPEGQATEQFF

j_gene: TRBJ2-5
d_gene: TRBD2
abundance: NA
v_gene: TRBV10-3
CDR3nt: TGTGCCATCAGTGTCCCCGGGACTACAGAGACCCAGTACTTC
CDR3aa: CAISVPGTTETQYF

j_gene: TRBJ2-5
d_gene: TRBD2
abundance: NA
v_gene: TRBV5-1
CDR3nt: TGCGCCAGCAGCACGACTAGCGGACATGAGACCCAGTACTTC
CDR3aa: CASSTTSGHETQYF

j_gene: TRBJ2-7
d_gene: TRBD2
abundance: NA
v_gene: TRBV7-2
CDR3nt: TGTGCCAGCAGCCGTGGACTAGCGGTCTCCTACGAGCAGTACTTC
CDR3aa: CASSRGLAVSYEQYF

j_gene: TRBJ2-7
d_gene: TRBD2
abundance: NA
v_gene: TRBV7-2
CDR3nt: TGTGCCAGCAGCTTAGCGCTGGTTAGCGGGAGGACCTACGAGCAGTACTTC
CDR3aa: CASSLALVSGRTYEQYF

j_gene: TRBJ2-3
d_gene: NA
abundance: NA
v_gene: TRBV28
CDR3nt: TGTGCCAGCAGTTTGCCCCTCGGCGGGGAAATAGACACAGATACGCAGTATTTT
CDR3aa: CASSLPLGGEIDTDTQYF

j_gene: TRBJ2-6
d_gene: NA
abundance: NA
v_gene: TRBV11-1
CDR3nt: TGTGCCAGCAGCAAAGCAACCTTTTCTGGGGCCAACGTCCTGACTTTC
CDR3aa: CASSKATFSGANVLTF

j_gene: TRBJ1-1
d_gene: NA
abundance: NA
v_gene: TRBV7-9
CDR3nt: TGTGCCAGCAGCTTAGCCGAAGCAGGCCCAAGGGCTTTCTTT
CDR3aa: CASSLAEAGPRAFF

j_gene: TRBJ2-7
d_gene: TRBD2
abundance: NA
v_gene: TRBV7-9
CDR3nt: TGTGCCAGCAGCTTATGGTCTAGCGGGAGTCGCGAGCAGTACTTC
CDR3aa: CASSLWSSGSREQYF

j_gene: TRBJ2-5
d_gene: TRBD1
abundance: NA
v_gene: TRBV29-1
CDR3nt: TGCAGCGTATCGGGACAGGGGACGGAGACCCAGTACTTC
CDR3aa: CSVSGQGTETQYF

j_gene: TRBJ1-5
d_gene: NA
abundance: NA
v_gene: TRBV5-1
CDR3nt: TGCGCCAGCAGCTTGAACAGCTTAGCGGATCAGCCCCAGCATTTT
CDR3aa: CASSLNSLADQPQHF

j_gene: TRBJ1-6
d_gene: NA
abundance: NA
v_gene: TRBV6-1
CDR3nt: TGTGCCAGCAGTGACCAGGTAGAGTCACCCCTCCACTTT
CDR3aa: CASSDQVESPLHF

j_gene: TRBJ2-7
d_gene: TRBD1
abundance: NA
v_gene: TRBV12-3/TRBV12-4
CDR3nt: TGTGCCAGCAGTCCTCCGGGACAGGGAGTGCAGTACTTC
CDR3aa: CASSPPGQGVQYF

j_gene: TRBJ2-1
d_gene: TRBD2
abundance: NA
v_gene: TRBV3-1/TRBV3-2
CDR3nt: TGTGCCAGCAGCCAAGTACTAGCGGGATACAATGAGCAGTTCTTC
CDR3aa: CASSQVLAGYNEQFF

j_gene: TRBJ2-7
d_gene: NA
abundance: NA
v_gene: TRBV3-1/TRBV3-2
CDR3nt: TGTGCCAGCAGCCAACCCAGGGTAAGGTTAGACGAGCAGTACTTC
CDR3aa: CASSQPRVRLDEQYF

j_gene: TRBJ2-1
d_gene: TRBD1
abundance: NA
v_gene: TRBV9
CDR3nt: TGTGCCAGCAGCGGCGGGGGACAGGGGGCTTATGAGCAGTTCTTC
CDR3aa: CASSGGGQGAYEQFF

j_gene: TRBJ2-7
d_gene: TRBD2
abundance: NA
v_gene: TRBV6-2/TRBV6-3
CDR3nt: TGTGCCAGCAGCGGACGTAGCGGGAGGGCCTACGAGCAGTACTTC
CDR3aa: CASSGRSGRAYEQYF

j_gene: TRBJ2-1
d_gene: TRBD2
abundance: NA
v_gene: TRBV27
CDR3nt: TGTGCCAGCAATCGCGGGATAGCGGGAGGGCATGAGCAGTTCTTC
CDR3aa: CASNRGIAGGHEQFF

j_gene: TRBJ2-7
d_gene: TRBD1
abundance: few
v_gene: TRBV28
CDR3nt: TGTGCCAGCAGACCGGGACAGGGCCCCTACGAGCAGTACTTC
CDR3aa: CASRPGQGPYEQYF

j_gene: TRBJ2-7
d_gene: TRBD1
abundance: NA
v_gene: TRBV19
CDR3nt: TGTGCCAGTTCCTCTGGGACAGGGTTTTACGAGCAGTACTTC
CDR3aa: CASSSGTGFYEQYF

j_gene: TRBJ2-1
d_gene: TRBD1
abundance: NA
v_gene: TRBV5-6
CDR3nt: TGTGCCAGCAGGAGGAGGACAGGGTTCTCCTACAATGAGCAGTTCTTC
CDR3aa: CASRRRTGFSYNEQFF

j_gene: TRBJ2-2
d_gene: TRBD1
abundance: few
v_gene: TRBV7-2
CDR3nt: TGTGCCAGCAGCTCGGACAGGGCCCTCCGCGGGGAGCTGTTTTTT
CDR3aa: CASSSDRALRGELFF

j_gene: TRBJ2-5
d_gene: TRBD1
abundance: once
v_gene: TRBV5-4
CDR3nt: TGTGCCAGCAGCTTGAGAGGGGGCGCGTGGGAGACCCAGTACTTC
CDR3aa: CASSLRGGAWETQYF

j_gene: TRBJ2-1
d_gene: TRBD1
abundance: NA
v_gene: TRBV19
CDR3nt: TGTGCCAGTAGCACCGGGACAGGGGTCTACAATGAGCAGTTCTTC
CDR3aa: CASSTGTGVYNEQFF

j_gene: TRBJ2-5
d_gene: TRBD2
abundance: NA
v_gene: TRBV19
CDR3nt: TGTGCCAGTAGTATAAGGCCAGATGGAGCGGGAGGAGCGACCCAGTACTTC
CDR3aa: CASSIRPDGAGGATQYF

j_gene: TRBJ2-3
d_gene: TRBD2
abundance: NA
v_gene: TRBV6-6
CDR3nt: TGTGCCAGCAGAACAGATAGCGGGAGGGCCTCAGATACGCAGTATTTT
CDR3aa: CASRTDSGRASDTQYF

j_gene: TRBJ2-4
d_gene: TRBD2
abundance: NA
v_gene: TRBV5-1
CDR3nt: TGCGCCAGCAGCTTTGGGACTAGCGGGAGCCCCGACGTAATGGGAATGTACTTC
CDR3aa: CASSFGTSGSPDVMGMYF

j_gene: TRBJ2-5
d_gene: TRBD2
abundance: once
v_gene: TRBV3-1/TRBV3-2
CDR3nt: TGTGCCAGCAGCCACCTGGGGGGGGAAGAGACCCAGTACTTC
CDR3aa: CASSHLGGEETQYF

j_gene: TRBJ2-5
d_gene: NA
abundance: NA
v_gene: TRBV6-5
CDR3nt: TGTGCCAGCAGCAGGACAGATTGGGAGACCCAGTACTTC
CDR3aa: CASSRTDWETQYF

j_gene: TRBJ1-6
d_gene: TRBD1
abundance: NA
v_gene: TRBV5-6
CDR3nt: TGTGCCAGCAGCTTCTGGACAGGAGAAAATTCACCCCTCCACTTT
CDR3aa: CASSFWTGENSPLHF

j_gene: TRBJ2-5
d_gene: TRBD1
abundance: NA
v_gene: TRBV3-1/TRBV3-2
CDR3nt: TGTGCCAGCAGCCATAACAGGGGGAAGAAAGAGACCCAGTACTTC
CDR3aa: CASSHNRGKKETQYF

j_gene: TRBJ1-5
d_gene: NA
abundance: NA
v_gene: TRBV15
CDR3nt: TGTGCCACCAGCAGAGGGGGCTATAGTTTCAATCAGCCCCAGCATTTT
CDR3aa: CATSRGGYSFNQPQHF

j_gene: TRBJ2-7
d_gene: NA
abundance: few
v_gene: TRBV18
CDR3nt: TGTGCCAGCTCACCAAGGGGCCTCTACGAGCAGTACTTC
CDR3aa: CASSPRGLYEQYF

j_gene: TRBJ1-5
d_gene: TRBD1
abundance: NA
v_gene: TRBV6-2/TRBV6-3
CDR3nt: TGTGCCAGCAGTTACCGCAAAGGGACAGACTACAGCTATAGCAATCAGCCCCAGCATTTT
CDR3aa: CASSYRKGTDYSYSNQPQHF

j_gene: TRBJ2-7
d_gene: TRBD1
abundance: NA
v_gene: TRBV28
CDR3nt: TGTGCCAGCAGAAGGACAGGAGTGACATTGGGGCGGGAGCAGTACTTC
CDR3aa: CASRRTGVTLGREQYF